Listed here is a single T cell receptor beta chain. Its matching antigen is unknown. One entry per CDR3 protein results from TCRdb running MiXCR on the bulk RNA-seq reads. The data contain just over 2,500 distinct CDR3 sequences, about two thirds of them singletons. The CD4+ CD45RA- CD25high gate defined the sorted memory regulatory T cells. Metastatic tumor cells present or absent defined invaded versus non-invaded nodes. V lost 1 base and J 5 bases, leaving 15 bases between the germline ends. Germline-derived CDR1 and CDR2 are DFQATT and SNEGSKA (reference sequence). The CDR3 is made up of 15 amino acids. The sample originates from a study of draining lymph node invasion in breast cancer. As for the study in general: Nodal metastasis was confirmed by EpCAM/CD45 flow cytometry.

Study outcomes and limitations: Tumor top-100 clone tracking was possible in only two patients. Tregs appeared more clonally expanded than Tconvs in all tissues.

V usage is TRBV20-1 and J usage is TRBJ2-1; tentatively, D is TRBD1 (6 bases). Sequencing was carried out using sorted memory Tregs from a lymph node. This receptor was taken from a female donor with luminal breast cancer. CDR3 sequence reads: CSARALDRTHNEQFF. DNA of the CDR3: TGCAGTGCTAGAGCCTTAGACAGGACCCACAATGAGCAGTTCTTC.